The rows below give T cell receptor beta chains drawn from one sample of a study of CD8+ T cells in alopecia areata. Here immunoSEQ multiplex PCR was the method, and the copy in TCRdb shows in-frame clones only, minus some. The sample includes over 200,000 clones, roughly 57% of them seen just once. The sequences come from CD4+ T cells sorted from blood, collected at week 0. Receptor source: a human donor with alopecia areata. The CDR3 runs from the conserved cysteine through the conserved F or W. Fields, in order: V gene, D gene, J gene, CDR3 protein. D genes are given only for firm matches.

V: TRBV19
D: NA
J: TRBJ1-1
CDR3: CASTPPGRGYLGAFF

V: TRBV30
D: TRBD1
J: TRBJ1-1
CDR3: CAWSPTGTANTEAFF

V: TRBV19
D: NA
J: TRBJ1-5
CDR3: CASKEGRGNQPQHF

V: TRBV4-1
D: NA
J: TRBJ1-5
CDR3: CASSHKLAGLGNQPQHF

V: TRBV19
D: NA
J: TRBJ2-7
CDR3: CASSGFNLGLVYEQYF

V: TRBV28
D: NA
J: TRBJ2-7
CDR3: CASVTGPSYEQYF

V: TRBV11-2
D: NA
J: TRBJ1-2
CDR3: CASSLVGGGGYTF

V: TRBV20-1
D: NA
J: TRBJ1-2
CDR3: CSALDRSGYTF

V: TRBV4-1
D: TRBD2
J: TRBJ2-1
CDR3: CASEGLAINEQFF

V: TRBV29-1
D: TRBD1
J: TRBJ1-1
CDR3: CSARDQGARTEAFF

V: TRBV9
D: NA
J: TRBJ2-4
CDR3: CASSQDRPLGNQYF

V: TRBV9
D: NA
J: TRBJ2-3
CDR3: CASSAGTNTDTQYF

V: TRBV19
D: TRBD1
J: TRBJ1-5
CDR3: CASSAGDRGGQPQHF

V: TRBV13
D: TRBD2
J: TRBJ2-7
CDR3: CASSFTSGTHEQYF

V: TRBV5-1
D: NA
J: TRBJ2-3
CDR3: CASSLGAAFATDTQYF

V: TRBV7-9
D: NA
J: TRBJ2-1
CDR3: CASSLDRWPGNEQFF

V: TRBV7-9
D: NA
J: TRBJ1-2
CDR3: CASSNTDGDRGYTF

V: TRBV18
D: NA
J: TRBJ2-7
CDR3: CASSPSTGGGYEQYF